This TCR beta chain was sequenced during a study of cytomegalovirus exposure and HLA in healthy donors. Study outcomes and limitations: Most TCR sequences were uncommon, yet certain public TCRs appeared in many donors. Subsequent analysis revealed that first-cohort TCR clusters tended to co-occur in the approximately 120 validation repertoires. In vitro assays verified that a few CMV-associated chains recognized CMV antigens specifically. Both high specificity and high sensitivity reportedly marked the classifier's diagnosis of cytomegalovirus status.

For this clone: Its antigen is not identified.

The length of the CDR3 is 15 residues. CDR1 MNHEY and CDR2 SMNVEV come from the germline V gene (reference sequence). Trimming took 6 bases from V and 8 from J; bases not matched to a gene: 10. Method: immunoSEQ multiplex PCR; TCRdb's copy keeps in-frame clones and lacks some. The sample carries roughly 240,000 clones, about 83% recorded once. The chain joins TRBV27 to TRBJ1-2; 12 bases are shared with TRBD1. The sequencing input was PBMCs. The receptor's source is a young man in good health and CMV-seronegative. The CDR3 here is CASSSTGTGGLGYTF. For the CDR3, the DNA is TGTGCCAGCAGCTCGACCGGGACAGGGGGCTTGGGCTACACCTTC.